Sequencing of this T cell receptor (beta chain) was carried out in a study of beta chain features in type 1 diabetes. Whole-study results and caveats: Naive, central memory and Treg TCRB repertoires appeared more alike in patients than in healthy donors.

Of the isolated RNA, all was reverse transcribed, and so the sequenced material was expressed TCRB transcripts. The protocol was immunoSEQ multiplex PCR, while the TCRdb copy is restricted to in-frame clones and leaves out a portion. The table shows hundreds of thousands of clones, with roughly 15% occurring only once. CDR3 length equals 15 residues. Trimming removed 6 bases from V and 0 bases from J, with 12 bases in between. The germline V gene encodes CDR1 SEHNR and CDR2 FQNEAQ (reference sequence). Sorting gave populations that all exceeded 98% purity. This clone was observed a few times. Its antigen is currently unknown.

The specimen sequenced was central memory CD4+ T cells from blood. This sequence originates from a man aged 30 to 39 in good health. The chain uses TRBV7-9 and TRBJ1-3, with D hard to call. The CDR3 protein is CASRPPVASGNTIYF. In DNA, the CDR3 is TGTGCCAGCAGACCCCCGGTGGCCTCTGGAAACACCATATATTTT.